This T cell receptor beta chain was found in a study of Ad26.COV2.S vaccination and SARS-CoV-2 variants (dated by TCRdb to the early 2020s). Broadly, across the study: Vaccine-arm donors were drawn from COV1001, a multicentre, randomized, double-blind, placebo-controlled phase I-IIa trial of Ad26.COV2.S in healthy adults. Trial participants were randomized into five groups of five, in which low-dose or high-dose Ad26.COV2.S was given once or twice, or placebo was given on both occasions. TCRbeta repertoire sequencing served as the tool for gauging how specific and how broad the SARS-CoV-2-reactive T cell receptors were following Ad26.COV2.S vaccination. Investigators did not know the trial group allocation while performing experiments and assessing outcomes. Ad26.COV2.S was administered intramuscularly at a dose of 5x10^10 or 1x10^11 viral particles, either as one shot or as two shots given 56 days apart. The TCR-sequenced set comprised around 30 samples: around 20 Ad26.COV2.S vaccine recipients, 5 placebo recipients and 8 SARS-CoV-2 convalescent individuals. The full study reports these points: The authors noted that total T cell responses may have been underestimated by the TCR breadth and depth analyses. After vaccination, substantial breadth of spike-specific CD8+ and CD4+ T cell responses was reported. Non-spike TCR breadth was comparable between vaccine and placebo recipients, consistent with the vaccine containing only spike. Spike-specific TCR breadth was higher in Ad26.COV2.S recipients than in placebo recipients (P = 0.0014). The study lacked the statistical power to compare responses across vaccine doses or regimens.

The immunoSEQ Assay was used to sequence TCRbeta CDR3 regions. After extraction, genomic DNA underwent amplification by bias-controlled multiplex PCR, followed by high-throughput sequencing. Turning to the authors' computational methods: Collapsing and filtering of sequences were performed to quantify the absolute abundance of each unique TCRbeta CDR3 region. T cell fraction was estimated by normalizing TCRbeta template counts to usable DNA, with usable DNA measured through amplification of reference genes found in all nucleated cells. Repertoire TCRs were annotated as SARS-CoV-2-specific when V gene, CDR3 amino acid sequence and J gene were exactly matched to a known reactive TCR set. The reference SARS-CoV-2 TCR set came from MIRA and was filtered for enrichment in COVID-19-positive ImmuneCODE repertoires, removing public or cross-reactive TCRs. Using the MIRA antigens, annotated TCRs were further analysed by specific ORF or by position within an ORF. Depth was the summed frequency of annotated unique rearrangements, while breadth was defined as annotated unique rearrangements over total unique productive rearrangements. Group comparisons of TCR breadth used two-sided Wilcoxon rank-sum tests. TCRdb carries this immuneACCESS record with in-frame sequences only. Its versions omit some clonotypes, under half of them owing to an unresolved V gene in the studies checked, with the rest unexplained. V, J and clone size reflect that table, while D and trimming were determined from the DNA. The sample includes a few hundred thousand clones, with about 91% observed a single time. The ten largest clonotypes hold 1.9% of the sample.

This clone was seen just once. Its antigen specificity is not known. No per-base quality is available; no much larger clone lies one base away. Trimming costs V 3 bases and J 0 bases, and their ends lie 19 bases apart. The CDR3 contains 17 residues, cysteine and phenylalanine counted. The read is trimmed to its CDR3 DNA, 51 bases read in frame from base 1. The germline V gene provides CDR1 SGHRS and CDR2 YFSETQ. In light of the paper, this sample's treatment or condition label describes: approximately 18 received Ad26.COV2.S at low or high dose, single or two shots; a few received placebo; per-sample allocation not given. Repertoires of vaccine and placebo recipients were sequenced from samples collected on day 63 after the first injection. Between 29 July and 7 August 2020, Cohort 1b enrolled approximately 26 adults aged 18-55 years at one site in Boston, USA. As a vaccine, Ad26.COV2.S was a replication-incompetent adenovirus type 26 vector that expressed a prefusion-stabilized SARS-CoV-2 spike protein derived from the original Wuhan strain.

Source: peripheral blood, taken in a trial of Ad26.COV2.S vaccine versus placebo. In this chain, TRBV5-1 is recombined with TRBJ2-7, with no reliable assignment of the D segment. The sequence came from a person between 18 and 59 years old who received the Ad26.COV2.S COVID-19 vaccine or a placebo. The nucleotide sequence reads TGCGCCAGCAGCTCGACCGTCGGCAGGATAACCTCCTACGAGCAGTACTTC. This encodes CASSSTVGRITSYEQYF.